One and the same sample provided the 5 T cell receptor beta chains below, sequenced in a study of T cell changes during pregnancy in multiple sclerosis. Sequenced by immunoSEQ multiplex PCR; TCRdb stores in-frame clones only, minus some. The sample has some 30,000 clones; around 91% are singletons. Sequencing used CD4+ T cells from peripheral blood mononuclear cells, obtained in the third trimester of pregnancy. The receptors shown here come from a female donor in good health, enrolled as a control in a pregnancy study.

The chain carries TRBV19 and TRBJ1-2, with TRBD1 matching over 7 bases. CDR3 length: 18 residues. CDR1 and CDR2 (germline): LNHDA, SQIVND (reference sequence). The V segment lost 1 base and the J segment 2 bases; nucleotides outside the gene matches: 13. CDR3 amino acids: CASSIVWDRTKSNYGYTF. Written as DNA, the CDR3 is TGTGCCAGTAGTATAGTCTGGGACAGAACGAAGAGCAACTATGGCTACACCTTC. Filled out from reference TRBV19 and TRBJ1-2, the complete variable domain reads DGGITQSPKYLFRKEGQNVTLSCEQNLNHDAMYWYRQDPGQGLRLIYYSQIVNDFQKGDIAEGYSVSREKKESFPLTVTSAQKNPTAFYLCASSIVWDRTKSNYGYTFGSGTRLTVV.

The chain combines TRBV30 with TRBJ2-5; weak D call: TRBD1 (5 bases). The germline V gene encodes CDR1 GTSNPN and CDR2 SVGIG (reference sequence). The V end was cut by 1 base, the J end by 6 bases, with 15 bases between. The CDR3 covers 14 residues. CDR3 sequence: CAWSAQDKWKTQYF. CDR3 nucleotide sequence: TGTGCCTGGAGTGCGCAGGACAAGTGGAAGACCCAGTACTTC. Together with reference TRBV30 and TRBJ2-5, the CDR3 gives the full variable domain: SQTIHQWPATLVQPVGSPLSLECTVEGTSNPNLYWYRQAAGRGLQLLFYSVGIGQISSEVPQNLSASRPQDRQFILSSKKLLLSDSGFYLCAWSAQDKWKTQYFGPGTRLLVL.

The chain employs TRBV2 and TRBJ1-3; D gene ambiguous. V lost 2 bases, J lost 0 bases, and 11 bases lay in between. The germline CDR1 and CDR2 sequences are SNHLY and FYNNEI. CDR3 size: 16 residues. This chain's CDR3 is CASSESRPNSGNTIYF. In nucleotides, the CDR3 is TGTGCCAGCAGTGAATCCAGGCCAAACTCTGGAAACACCATATATTTT.

This rearrangement joins TRBV11-2 to TRBJ2-7, with 7 positions matching TRBD1. The V segment lost 5 bases and the J segment 4 bases; nucleotides outside the gene matches: 8. The germline V gene has CDR1 SGHAT and CDR2 FQNNGV. The CDR3 sequence is 14 residues long. In nucleotides, the CDR3 is TGTGCCAGCAGCCCCGGGACAGATCCGTACGAGCAGTACTTC. It encodes CASSPGTDPYEQYF.

The V and J genes are TRBV11-2 and TRBJ2-5; no definite D call. CDR3 size: 13 residues. Per germline, CDR1 SGHAT and CDR2 FQNNGV. V was pared by 0 bases and J by 5 bases, with 7 bases between. The CDR3 DNA reads TGTGCCAGCAGCTTAGACCAGAAGGAGACCCAGTACTTC. It specifies CASSLDQKETQYF.